This T cell receptor beta chain was sequenced for a study of metastatic and nonmetastatic thyroid tumors. Study details: Malignant and benign thyroid patients had repertoires compared in peripheral blood and tumor or nodule tissue.

This clone is labeled as medium-sized (0.01 to 0.1%). Its antigen is unidentified. General study results and limits: When malignant thyroid tumors were compared with benign nodules, TCR beta diversity was reportedly significantly higher in the malignant tumors. This held in both blood and tumor samples.

TCRdb re-called the PCR reads with MiXCR. The table lists just over 20,000 clones, about 15% of them singletons. CDR3 length equals 14 residues. The germline V and J ends were trimmed by 7 bases and 0 bases, with 10 bases remaining between them. Germline V CDR1 and CDR2: LNHDA, SQIVND (reference sequence). Every patient was untreated before thyroid surgery. The sequence was collected from a female donor with papillary thyroid cancer or a benign thyroid nodule (not recorded which). Some clones in this sample may be carry-over from other donors' samples. Sequencing was done on a sample of blood. The chain recombines TRBV19 with TRBJ1-5; D may be TRBD1 (5 bases). CDR3 sequence (DNA): TGTGCCAGTAAGACAGATTATAGCAATCAGCCCCAGCATTTT. Translated, it gives CASKTDYSNQPQHF.